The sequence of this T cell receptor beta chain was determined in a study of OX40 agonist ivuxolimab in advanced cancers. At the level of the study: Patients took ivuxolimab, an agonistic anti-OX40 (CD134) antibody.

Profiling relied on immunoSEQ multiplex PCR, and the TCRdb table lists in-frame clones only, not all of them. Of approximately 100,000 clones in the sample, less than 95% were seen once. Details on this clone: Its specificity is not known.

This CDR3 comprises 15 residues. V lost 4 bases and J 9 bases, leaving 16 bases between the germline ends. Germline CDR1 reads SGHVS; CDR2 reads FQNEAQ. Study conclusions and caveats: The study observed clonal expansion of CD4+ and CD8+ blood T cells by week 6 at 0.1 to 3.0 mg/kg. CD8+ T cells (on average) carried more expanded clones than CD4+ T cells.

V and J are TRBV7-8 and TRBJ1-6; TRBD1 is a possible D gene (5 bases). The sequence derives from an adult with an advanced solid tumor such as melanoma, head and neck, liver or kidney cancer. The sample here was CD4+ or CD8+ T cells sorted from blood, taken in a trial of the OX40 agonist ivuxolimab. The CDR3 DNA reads TGTGCCAGCAGCTCTACGCAGGGTGAGGTTTCACCCCTCCACTTT. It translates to CASSSTQGEVSPLHF.